This T cell receptor (beta chain) was sequenced for a study of blood T cell repertoires in COVID-19. The germline V gene has CDR1 MGHRA and CDR2 YSYEKL. Trimming removed 1 base at V and 5 bases at J, with 11 bases between. The CDR3 is made up of 14 amino acids. The data were produced by immunoSEQ multiplex PCR, yet TCRdb's version contains in-frame clones alone and is incomplete. Among around 150,000 clones listed, about 80% were seen once. This chain joins TRBV4-1 and TRBJ2-5, with a tentative D call TRBD2 (5 bases). Sequenced input: PBMCs or T cells enriched from blood (not recorded which). The sequence was collected from a woman aged 60-70 years who had recovered from COVID-19. CDR3 bases: TGCGCCAGCAGCCAAGGAACTAGGGCGGAGACCCAGTACTTC. Translated: CASSQGTRAETQYF.